This T cell receptor (beta chain) was retrieved from a study of human T cells and chemical hapten exposure. Study context: Across samples, TCR yields varied, mostly owing to small differences in pooled library volumes.

Each CDR3 protein gets one entry after TCRdb re-called the RACE reads with MiXCR. The profile shows about 98,000 distinct CDR3 sequences, less than 14% of them singletons. Germline loops: CDR1 SQVTM, CDR2 ANQGSEA. Trimming cost V 5 bases and J 2 bases, with 9 bases left between them. This CDR3 is built from 12 residues. Stated time point: pre-sensitization, week 0. Stated treatment: therapeutic diphenylcyclopropenone sensitization with weekly scalp DPC. It was from unfractionated whole blood that total RNA was extracted. Study-wide results and caveats: Counts of TCRs expanded at PT1 correlated positively with patch test score. Alopecia affected the donors, so their immune response may differ from healthy people's.

This clonotype was counted many times. Its cognate antigen is unknown. This material consisted of whole blood, taken in connection with sensitization to the hapten diphenylcyclopropenone (DPC). The chain links TRBV29-1 to TRBJ1-1; possibly TRBD1 for D (5 bases). The TCR originated in a woman aged 55-75 years with alopecia areata. Some clones in this sample may be carry-over from other donors' samples. The CDR3, as DNA: TGCAGCGTTAGTGGGGGAAACACTGAAGCTTTCTTT. This sequence encodes CSVSGGNTEAFF.